This TCR beta chain was profiled in a study of OX40 agonist ivuxolimab in advanced cancers. Study-wide context: The costimulatory receptor OX40 (CD134) was targeted by ivuxolimab, a fully human IgG2 agonistic monoclonal antibody. The paper reports the monotherapy dose-escalation portion (N of about 50 patients) of the phase I ivuxolimab trial. Partial responses were achieved by three dose-escalation patients, of whom one had hepatocellular carcinoma and two had cutaneous melanoma. Patients were allowed to have had prior anti-PD-1, anti-PD-L1 or anti-CTLA-4 therapy, and approximately 39% of the dose-escalation patients had been treated with checkpoint inhibitors. In the dose-escalation cohort, around four fifths of patients were male, and the mean age was around 65 years with a range of roughly 23 to 90. Peripheral TCRbeta sequencing was intended to test whether TCR sequence diversity was altered and clonal T-cell expansion was caused by ivuxolimab. Among the roughly 50 dose-escalation patients, about 19 had hepatocellular carcinoma, approximately 15 melanoma, 9 renal cell carcinoma and 9 head and neck cancer. Intravenous ivuxolimab was administered to patients every 2 weeks at six dose levels: 0.01, 0.1, 0.3, 1.5, 3 and 10 mg/kg.

Genomic DNA was extracted from sorted cells for sequencing of the TCRbeta CDR3 region. The immunoSEQ Assay was used to sequence the TCRbeta CDR3 regions. TCRdb stores this immuneACCESS table with in-frame sequences only. Part of the clones is absent; in the studies checked, under half of the shortfall reflects unresolved V genes, and no reason is known for the rest. Across this sample there are some 62,000 clones, with 91% seen only once. The ten largest clones capture approximately 5.2% of the sample. This clone was observed a handful of times. Its binding antigen is unknown. No qualities accompany the bases; no much larger clone lies one base away. The trial excluded patients who had a history of autoimmune disease or who were on systemic immunosuppression. Peripheral blood for TCR sequencing was drawn from every dose cohort at baseline, at cycle 4 day 1 and at cycle 7 day 1. The samples were drawn from a first-in-human, open-label, multicenter phase I dose-escalation trial of ivuxolimab. The trial enrolled adults with locally advanced or metastatic head and neck squamous cell, hepatocellular, melanoma or renal cell carcinoma. Before TCR sequencing, CD4+ T cells and CD8+ T cells were sorted from peripheral blood as separate populations.

The investigation overall reported the following: In partial responders in the 0.1-3.0 mg/kg groups, normalized peripheral clonal expansion was found to be among the lowest, especially among CD8+ T cells. Low levels of normalized T-cell clonal expansion were also seen in some patients who did not respond. After ivuxolimab, more expanded clones were found on average in CD8+ T cells than in CD4+ T cells. Antigen specificity was not determined for the clonally expanded peripheral T cells. At doses of 0.1 to 3.0 mg/kg, clonal expansion of both CD4+ and CD8+ T cells in blood was seen between baseline and week 6.

V gives up 0 bases and J gives up 6 bases, and the segment between their germline ends measures 20 bases. The germline V gene (reference sequence) supplies CDR1 GTSNPN and CDR2 SVGIG. Counted from cysteine to phenylalanine, this CDR3 has 16 amino acids. The CDR3 DNA has 48 bases and is translated from base 1. The chain links TRBV30 with TRBJ1-1; no D segment can be confidently identified. The receptor's source is an adult with an advanced solid tumor such as melanoma, head and neck, liver or kidney cancer. The sequencing used CD4+ or CD8+ T cells sorted from blood, collected in a trial of the OX40 agonist ivuxolimab. The DNA sequence follows: TGTGCCTGGAGTGTACGGTTATGGGGAGTTACGCCTGAAGCTTTCTTT. Its coded protein is CAWSVRLWGVTPEAFF.